This T cell receptor (beta chain) was recorded in a study of blood T cell repertoires in COVID-19. Profiling relied on immunoSEQ multiplex PCR, and the TCRdb table lists in-frame clones only, not all of them. This table has about 230,000 clones, less than 90% appearing once. This CDR3 is 14 amino acids long. Germline trimming cut 4 bases from V and 7 bases from J; bases unmatched to any gene: 6. Germline V gene data show CDR1 as SNHLY and CDR2 as FYNNEI. The origin of this receptor is an elderly woman with active or convalescent COVID-19. The chain carries TRBV2 and TRBJ2-4, with TRBD1 identical over 8 bases. Sequenced input: peripheral blood. The chain's CDR3 is CASSGQGISNIQYF. For the CDR3, the DNA is TGTGCCAGCAGTGGACAGGGGATTTCGAACATTCAGTACTTC. The full variable domain, its missing parts supplied by reference TRBV2 and TRBJ2-4, is EPEVTQTPSHQVTQMGQEVILRCVPISNHLYFYWYRQILGQKVEFLVSFYNNEISEKSEIFDDQFSVERPDGSNFTLKIRSTKLEDSAMYFCASSGQGISNIQYFGAGTRLSVL.